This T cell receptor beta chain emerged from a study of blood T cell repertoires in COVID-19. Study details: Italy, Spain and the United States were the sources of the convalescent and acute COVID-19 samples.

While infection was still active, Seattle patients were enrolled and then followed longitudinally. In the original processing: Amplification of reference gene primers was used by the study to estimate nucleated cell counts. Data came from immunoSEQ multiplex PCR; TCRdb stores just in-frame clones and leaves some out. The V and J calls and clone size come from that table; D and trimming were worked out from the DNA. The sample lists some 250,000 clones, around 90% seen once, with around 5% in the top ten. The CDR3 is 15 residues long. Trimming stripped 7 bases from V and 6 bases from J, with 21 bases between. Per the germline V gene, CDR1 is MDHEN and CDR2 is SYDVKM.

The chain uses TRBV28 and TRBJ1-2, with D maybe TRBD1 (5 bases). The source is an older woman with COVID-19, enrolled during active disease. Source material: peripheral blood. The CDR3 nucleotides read TGTGCCAGCACCTCCGGGACTGCAGGGCTGGATGGCTACACCTTC. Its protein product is CASTSGTAGLDGYTF.